This TCR beta chain was sequenced in a study of T cell repertoires in cytomegalovirus infection. Findings and limits, study-wide: Carriers of CMV plus the relevant HLA were identified by cumulative public TCR beta family frequency. HLA-C-restricted CMV-specific TCR beta clonotypes were dominant in the ex vivo response.

Worth noting for this clonotype: The antigen remains undetermined.

MiXCR was run by TCRdb on the reads, yielding one entry per CDR3 protein. This table has about 310,000 distinct CDR3 sequences, more than 20% appearing once. Germline V gives CDR1 SGHTA, CDR2 FQGNSA. J was trimmed by 4 bases and V by 4 bases; bases with no gene match: 12. This CDR3 has 16 amino acids. The chain is built from TRBV7-2 and TRBJ1-1, with TRBD1 matching 7 bases. The sequence came from a human donor in good health (CMV status not recorded). Some clones in this sample may be carry-over from other donors' samples. Sequenced material: cultured PBMCs, taken from culture after CMV antigen stimulation. CDR3 DNA sequence: TGTGCCAGCAGCTCTCTAGAAGACAGGGACCGCACTGAAGCTTTCTTT. Translating gives CASSSLEDRDRTEAFF.